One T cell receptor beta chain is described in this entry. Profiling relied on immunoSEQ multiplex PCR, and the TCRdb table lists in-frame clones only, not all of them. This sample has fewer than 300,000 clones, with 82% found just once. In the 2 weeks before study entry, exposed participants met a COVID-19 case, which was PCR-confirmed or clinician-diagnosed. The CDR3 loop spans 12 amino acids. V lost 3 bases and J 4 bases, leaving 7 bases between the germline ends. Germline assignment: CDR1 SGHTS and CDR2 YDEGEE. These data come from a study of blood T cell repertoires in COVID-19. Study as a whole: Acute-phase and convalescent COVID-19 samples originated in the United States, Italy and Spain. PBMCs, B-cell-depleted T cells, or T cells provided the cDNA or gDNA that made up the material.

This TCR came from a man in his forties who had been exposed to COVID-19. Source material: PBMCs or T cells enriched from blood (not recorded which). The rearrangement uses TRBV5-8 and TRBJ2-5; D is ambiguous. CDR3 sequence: CASSSGGETQYF. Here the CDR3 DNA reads TGTGCCAGCAGCTCAGGTGGAGAGACCCAGTACTTC.